This T cell receptor (beta chain) stems from a study of T cell repertoires in cytomegalovirus infection (dated by TCRdb to about 2019). Background on the whole study: Donor HLA type was relevant to the analysis, as public TCR beta signatures indicated carriage of CMV infection together with the matching HLA type.

TCRdb shows the sequencer as Illumina HiSeq 1500. The public reads were reanalyzed by TCRdb: fastp trimming at Q25, MiXCR alignment, in-frame beta chains only. One record per CDR3 amino acid sequence lists the most common genes and DNA. The sample data list about 210,000 distinct CDR3 sequences, and 5% to 8.5% of these were observed just once. The leading ten clones occupy less than 7.5% of the sample. General study outcomes and caveats: Cumulative frequency of public TCR beta family members discriminated carriers of CMV infection plus the relevant HLA type in this cohort and an independent approximately 350-donor cohort. The ex vivo response was dominated by HLA-C-restricted CMV-specific TCR beta clonotypes, and the single most frequent clonotype in two of eight donors was supplied by these HLA-C-restricted clonotypes.

From its cysteine to its phenylalanine, the CDR3 spans 18 amino acids. Only CDR3 DNA remains: 54 bases, in frame from the first base. Here V drops 1 base and J drops 3 bases, and the junction holds 10 bases not matched to any gene. Reading the germline V gene gives CDR1 LGHNT and CDR2 FRNRAP. As concerns this clonotype: Its antigen remains unidentified. No much larger clone exists at a distance of one base, and base qualities are not known.

This chain is built from TRBV12-5 and TRBJ2-5; TRBD2 matches 11 bases in the middle. Sequences were obtained from PBMCs. The source of this sequence is a human donor in good health (CMV status not recorded). Some clones in this sample may be carry-over from other donors' samples. The sequenced DNA: TGTGCTAGTGGTTTGGACGAGACTAGCGGGACCCTTGAAGAGACCCAGTACTTC. Its translation reads: CASGLDETSGTLEETQYF.